The following is a TCR beta chain sequence with its context. This clone has just a few counts. The antigen it binds to is not known. No clone much larger than this one lies a single base away; base qualities are absent. TCRbeta CDR3 regions were amplified from genomic DNA using the immunoSEQ Assay, a bias-controlled multiplex PCR. The study's own analysis went as follows. Within the assay, amplification of reference gene primers was used to estimate how many nucleated cells each sample contained. Sequence reads were collapsed and filtered to measure the absolute abundance of every unique TCRbeta CDR3 rearrangement. For each sample, productive Simpson clonality was calculated by taking the square root of Simpson's diversity index across productive rearrangements. Here the immuneACCESS table is served through TCRdb, limited to in-frame sequences with V and J called. Missing clones are a known gap in these copies; in checked studies unresolved V genes cover under half, and the rest lacks a known reason. V and J calls and clone size are copied from that table; D and trimming were computed from the DNA. This sample gives more than 60,000 clones in total; about 86% of them show up just once. The ten largest clones represent 4.4% of the sample.

V gives up 4 bases and J gives up 4 bases, and the segment between their germline ends measures 7 bases. Spanning cysteine to phenylalanine, the CDR3 consists of 12 amino acids. Of the read, only the CDR3 DNA is kept; its 36 bases are in frame from base 1. Each collaborating institution followed its own protocols to collect whole blood in K2EDTA tubes. Collaborator samples were shipped for TCRbeta analysis as frozen whole blood, isolated PBMCs, or DNA extracted from either sample type. The record originates from a study of blood T cell repertoires in COVID-19 (dated by TCRdb to 2018 to 2021). For the study in its entirety: The collaborator samples originated in the United States, Italy and Spain and spanned the acute and convalescent phases of COVID-19. The material from the prospective study consisted of cDNA or gDNA derived from T cells, B-cell-depleted T cells, or PBMCs. Deeply sampled blood TCRbeta repertoires from subjects exposed to, actively infected with, or recovered from COVID-19 were included in the dataset. The repertoires were released in a freely available public database intended as a resource for research on the immune response to SARS-CoV-2. Samples were obtained from the ongoing ImmuneRACE study (first 160 participants) and from 950 to 1,500 subjects provided by 6 global collaborators. The sample metadata nearly always contained a de-identified subject ID, COVID-19 status, age in years and sex. Where available, HLA class I and class II types were taken from metadata supplied by the sample provider and were not determined by assay-based typing. General study outcomes and caveats: How much clinical and demographic metadata was included differed by source and by participant, and the metadata was provided uncurated.

The chain joins TRBV12-3 or TRBV12-4 to TRBJ2-5, with the D gene not clear enough to name. The sequence derives from a man in his fifties with active COVID-19. The sequencing input was peripheral blood. The CDR3 is CASSSYLETQYF. The bases are TGTGCCAGCAGTTCCTACCTAGAGACCCAGTACTTC.